Sequencing of this T cell receptor beta chain was carried out in a study of blood T cell repertoires in COVID-19. The method was immunoSEQ multiplex PCR; TCRdb's version includes in-frame clones alone and lacks a portion of them. The sample contains about 160,000 clones, 70% to 90% of which appear only once. The V segment lost 5 bases and the J segment 0 bases; nucleotides outside the gene matches: 3. Per the germline V gene, CDR1 is SGHTA and CDR2 is FQGNSA. This CDR3 is 15 amino acids long. The material sequenced was peripheral blood. This TCR was recovered from a woman aged 45-65 years with COVID-19, enrolled during active disease. The chain uses TRBV7-2 and TRBJ1-5, with 8 nucleotides matching TRBD1. The CDR3 is CASSPGGYSNQPQHF. The CDR3 nucleotides are TGTGCCAGCAGCCCAGGGGGCTATAGCAATCAGCCCCAGCATTTT.